What follows describes a single T cell receptor (beta chain). The sample comes from a study of blood T cell repertoires in COVID-19. About the study: Recovered participants had two consecutive negative NP/OP PCR tests, healthcare professional clearance, or symptom resolution.

V was clipped by 5 bases and J by 7 bases; unmatched bases: 12. The CDR3 consists of 15 residues. CDR1 MNHNY and CDR2 SVGAGI come from the germline V gene (reference sequence). Assay used: immunoSEQ multiplex PCR; TCRdb lists only in-frame clones, some missing. The sample lists some 200,000 clones, over 75% occurring once. V usage is TRBV6-6 and J usage is TRBJ2-7; 9 bases map to TRBD2. The sequenced material came from PBMCs or T cells enriched from blood (not recorded which). The source of this sequence is a man under 40 in a cohort exposed to, infected with or recovered from COVID-19 (not recorded which). Here the CDR3 reads CASSDGLREGLEQYF. CDR3 DNA sequence: TGTGCCAGCAGTGACGGCCTGCGGGAGGGATTGGAGCAGTACTTC.